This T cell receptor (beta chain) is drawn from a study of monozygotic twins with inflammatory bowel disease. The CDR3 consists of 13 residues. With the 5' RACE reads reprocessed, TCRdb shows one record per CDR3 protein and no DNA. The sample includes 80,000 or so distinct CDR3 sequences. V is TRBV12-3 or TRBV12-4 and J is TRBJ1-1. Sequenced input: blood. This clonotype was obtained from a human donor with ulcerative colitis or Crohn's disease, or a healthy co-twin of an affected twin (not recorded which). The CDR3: CASSSPPRHEAFF.